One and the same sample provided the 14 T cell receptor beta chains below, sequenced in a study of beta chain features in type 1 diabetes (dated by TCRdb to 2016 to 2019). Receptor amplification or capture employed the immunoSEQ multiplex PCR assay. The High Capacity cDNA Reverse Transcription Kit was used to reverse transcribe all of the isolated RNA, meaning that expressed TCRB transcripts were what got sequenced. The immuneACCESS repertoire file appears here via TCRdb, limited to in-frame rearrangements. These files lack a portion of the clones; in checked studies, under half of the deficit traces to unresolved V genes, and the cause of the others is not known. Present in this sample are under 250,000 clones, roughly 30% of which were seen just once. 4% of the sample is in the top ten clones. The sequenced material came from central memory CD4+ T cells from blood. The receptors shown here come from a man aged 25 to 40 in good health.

The CDR3 here is CASSLTGSSYEQYF. Written as DNA, the CDR3 is TGTGCCAGCAGTCTGACCGGGAGCTCCTACGAGCAGTACTTC. The chain combines TRBV2 with TRBJ2-5, with TRBD2 as a possible D gene (6 bases). The J call is doubtful: the DNA matches TRBJ2-7 better. Germline CDR1 is SNHLY and CDR2 is FYNNEI. The CDR3 runs to 14 residues.

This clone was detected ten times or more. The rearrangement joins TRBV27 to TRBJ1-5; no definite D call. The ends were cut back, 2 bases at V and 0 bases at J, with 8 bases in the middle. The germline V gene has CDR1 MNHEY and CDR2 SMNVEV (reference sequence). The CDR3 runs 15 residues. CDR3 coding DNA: TGTGCCAGCAGTTTAACAAGAGATAGCAATCAGCCCCAGCATTTT. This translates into CASSLTRDSNQPQHF.

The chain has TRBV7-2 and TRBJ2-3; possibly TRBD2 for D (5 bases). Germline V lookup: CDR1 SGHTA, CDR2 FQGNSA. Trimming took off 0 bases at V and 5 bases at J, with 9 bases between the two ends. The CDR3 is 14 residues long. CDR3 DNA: TGTGCCAGCAGCTTAGCGGTAGCGATAGATACGCAGTATTTT. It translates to CASSLAVAIDTQYF.

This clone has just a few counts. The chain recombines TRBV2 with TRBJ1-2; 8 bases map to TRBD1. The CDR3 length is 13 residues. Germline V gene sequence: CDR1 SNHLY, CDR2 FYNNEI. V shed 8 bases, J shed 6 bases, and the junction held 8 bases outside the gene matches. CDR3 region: CASRNRGWNGYTF. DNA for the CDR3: TGTGCCAGCCGGAACAGGGGGTGGAATGGCTACACCTTC.

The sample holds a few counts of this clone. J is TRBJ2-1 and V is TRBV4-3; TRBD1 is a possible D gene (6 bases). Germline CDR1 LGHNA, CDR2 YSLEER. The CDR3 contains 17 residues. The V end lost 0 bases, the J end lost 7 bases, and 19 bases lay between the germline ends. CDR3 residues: CASSQDPAGARRNEQFF. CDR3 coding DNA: TGCGCCAGCAGCCAAGATCCAGCAGGGGCGCGTAGAAATGAGCAGTTCTTC.

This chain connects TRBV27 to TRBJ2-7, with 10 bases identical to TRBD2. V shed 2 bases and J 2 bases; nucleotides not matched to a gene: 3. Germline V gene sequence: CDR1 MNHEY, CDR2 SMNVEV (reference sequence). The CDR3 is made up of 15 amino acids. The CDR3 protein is CASSLRLAGAYEQYF. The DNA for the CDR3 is TGTGCCAGCAGTTTAAGGCTAGCGGGAGCCTACGAGCAGTACTTC.

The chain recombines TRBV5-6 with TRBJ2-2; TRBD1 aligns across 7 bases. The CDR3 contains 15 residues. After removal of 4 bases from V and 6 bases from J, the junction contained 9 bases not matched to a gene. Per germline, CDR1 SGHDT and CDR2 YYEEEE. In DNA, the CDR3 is TGTGCCAGCAGCCTTCGACAGGGACGTCCCGGGGAGCTGTTTTTT. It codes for CASSLRQGRPGELFF.

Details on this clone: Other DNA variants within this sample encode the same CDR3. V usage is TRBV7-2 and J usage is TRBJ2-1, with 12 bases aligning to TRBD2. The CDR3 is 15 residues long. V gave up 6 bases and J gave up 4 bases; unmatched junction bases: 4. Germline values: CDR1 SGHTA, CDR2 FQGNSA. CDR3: CASSPTSGSYNEQFF. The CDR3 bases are TGTGCCAGCAGTCCGACTAGCGGGAGTTACAATGAGCAGTTCTTC.

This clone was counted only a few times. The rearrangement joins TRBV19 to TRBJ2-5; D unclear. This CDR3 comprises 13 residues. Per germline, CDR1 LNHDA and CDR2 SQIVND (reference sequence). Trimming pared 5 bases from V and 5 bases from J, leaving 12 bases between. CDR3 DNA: TGTGCCAGTAGTCGCGAAGGGTTGGAGACCCAGTACTTC. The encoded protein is CASSREGLETQYF.

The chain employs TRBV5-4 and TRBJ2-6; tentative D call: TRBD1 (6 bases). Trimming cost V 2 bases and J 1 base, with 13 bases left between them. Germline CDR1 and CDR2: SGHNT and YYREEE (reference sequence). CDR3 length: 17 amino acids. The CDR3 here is CASSFGQRTSGANVLTF. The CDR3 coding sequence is TGTGCCAGCAGCTTTGGACAGAGAACTTCTGGGGCCAACGTCCTGACTTTC.

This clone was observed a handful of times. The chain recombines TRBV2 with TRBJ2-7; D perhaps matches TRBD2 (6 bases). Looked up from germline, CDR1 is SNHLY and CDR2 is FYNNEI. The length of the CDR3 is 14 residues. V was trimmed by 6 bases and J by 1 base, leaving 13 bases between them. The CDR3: CASRDGGLSYEQYF. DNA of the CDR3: TGTGCCAGCAGGGACGGGGGATTATCCTACGAGCAGTACTTC.

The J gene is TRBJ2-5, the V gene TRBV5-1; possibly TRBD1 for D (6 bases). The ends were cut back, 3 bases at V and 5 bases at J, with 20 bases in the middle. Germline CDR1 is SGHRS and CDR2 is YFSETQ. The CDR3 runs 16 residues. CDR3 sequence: CASSYQTGSVYETQYF. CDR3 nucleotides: TGCGCCAGCAGCTACCAGACAGGATCGGTATACGAGACCCAGTACTTC.

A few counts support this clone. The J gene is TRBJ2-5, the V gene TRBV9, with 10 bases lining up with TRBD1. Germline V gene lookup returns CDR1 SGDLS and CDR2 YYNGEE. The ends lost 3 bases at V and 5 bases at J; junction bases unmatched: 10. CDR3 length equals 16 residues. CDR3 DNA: TGTGCCAGCAGCGGCGGGACAGGGGCTACGTTCGAGACCCAGTACTTC. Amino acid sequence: CASSGGTGATFETQYF.

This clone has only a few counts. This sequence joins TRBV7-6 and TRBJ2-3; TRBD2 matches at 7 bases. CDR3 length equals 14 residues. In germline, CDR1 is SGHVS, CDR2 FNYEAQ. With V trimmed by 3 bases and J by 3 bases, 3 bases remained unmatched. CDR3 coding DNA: TGTGCCAGCAGCTTCGGGGGAGGGACAGATACGCAGTATTTT. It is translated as CASSFGGGTDTQYF. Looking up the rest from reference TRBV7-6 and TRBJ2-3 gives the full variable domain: GAGVSQSPRYKVTKRGQDVALRCDPISGHVSLYWYRQALGQGPEFLTYFNYEAQQDKSGLPNDRFSAERPEGSISTLTIQRTEQRDSAMYRCASSFGGGTDTQYFGPGTRLTVL.